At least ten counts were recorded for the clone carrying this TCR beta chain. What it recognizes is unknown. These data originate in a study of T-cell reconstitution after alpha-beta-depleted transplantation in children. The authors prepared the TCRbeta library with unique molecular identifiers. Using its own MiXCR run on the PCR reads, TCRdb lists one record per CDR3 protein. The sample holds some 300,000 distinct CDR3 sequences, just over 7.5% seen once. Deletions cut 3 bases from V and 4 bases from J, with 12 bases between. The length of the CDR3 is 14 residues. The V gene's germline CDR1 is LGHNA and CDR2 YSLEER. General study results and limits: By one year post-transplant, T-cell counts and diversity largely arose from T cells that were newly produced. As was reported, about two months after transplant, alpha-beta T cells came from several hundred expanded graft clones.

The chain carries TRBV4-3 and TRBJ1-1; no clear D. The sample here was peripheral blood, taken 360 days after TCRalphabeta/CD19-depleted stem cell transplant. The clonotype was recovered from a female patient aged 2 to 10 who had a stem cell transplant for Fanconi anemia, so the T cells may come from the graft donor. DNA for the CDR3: TGCGCCAGCAGCCATAGGGAGTGGGTCACTGAAGCTTTCTTT. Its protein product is CASSHREWVTEAFF.